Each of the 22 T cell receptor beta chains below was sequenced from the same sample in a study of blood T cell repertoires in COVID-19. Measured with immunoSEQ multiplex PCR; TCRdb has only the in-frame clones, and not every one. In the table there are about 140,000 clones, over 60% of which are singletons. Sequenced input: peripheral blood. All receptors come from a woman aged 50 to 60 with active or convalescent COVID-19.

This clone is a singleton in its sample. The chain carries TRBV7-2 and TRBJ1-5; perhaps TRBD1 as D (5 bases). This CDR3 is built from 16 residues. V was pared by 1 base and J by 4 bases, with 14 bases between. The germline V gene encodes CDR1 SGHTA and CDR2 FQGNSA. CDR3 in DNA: TGTGCCAGCAGCTTAGTGTCGTGGCAGGGAAATCAGCCCCAGCATTTT. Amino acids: CASSLVSWQGNQPQHF.

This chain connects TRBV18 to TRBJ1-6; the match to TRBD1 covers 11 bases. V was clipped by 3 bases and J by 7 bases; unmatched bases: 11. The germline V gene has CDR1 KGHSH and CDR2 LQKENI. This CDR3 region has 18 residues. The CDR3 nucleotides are TGTGCCAGCTCACCCCCACCGGGACAGGGGGATTTCAATTCACCCCTCCACTTT. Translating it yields CASSPPPGQGDFNSPLHF.

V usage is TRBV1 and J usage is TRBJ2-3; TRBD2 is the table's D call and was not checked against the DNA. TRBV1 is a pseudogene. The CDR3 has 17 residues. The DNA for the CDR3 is TGCACCAGCACCCTCCTAGCAGGCCTTATGGACACAGATACGCAGTATTTT. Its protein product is CTSTLLAGLMDTDTQYF.

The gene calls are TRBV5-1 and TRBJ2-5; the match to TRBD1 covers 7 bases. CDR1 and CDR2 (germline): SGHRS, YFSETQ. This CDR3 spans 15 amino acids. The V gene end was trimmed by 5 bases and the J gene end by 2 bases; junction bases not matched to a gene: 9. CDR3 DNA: TGCGCCAGCAGTCCAGAGGACAGGCCACAAGAGACCCAGTACTTC. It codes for CASSPEDRPQETQYF. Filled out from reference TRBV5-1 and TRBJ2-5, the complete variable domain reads KAGVTQTPRYLIKTRGQQVTLSCSPISGHRSVSWYQQTPGQGLQFLFEYFSETQRNKGNFPGRFSGRQFSNSRSEMNVSTLELGDSALYLCASSPEDRPQETQYFGPGTRLLVL.

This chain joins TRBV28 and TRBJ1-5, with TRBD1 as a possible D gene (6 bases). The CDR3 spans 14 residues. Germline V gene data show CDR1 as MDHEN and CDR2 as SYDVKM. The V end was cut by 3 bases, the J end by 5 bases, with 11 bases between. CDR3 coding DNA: TGTGCCAGCAGTTTGGGGGCCACAGATCAGCCCCAGCATTTT. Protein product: CASSLGATDQPQHF.

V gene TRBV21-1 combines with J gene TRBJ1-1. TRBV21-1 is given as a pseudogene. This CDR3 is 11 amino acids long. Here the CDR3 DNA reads TGTGCCAGCAGCCACGGTACTGAAGCTTTCTTT. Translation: CASSHGTEAFF.

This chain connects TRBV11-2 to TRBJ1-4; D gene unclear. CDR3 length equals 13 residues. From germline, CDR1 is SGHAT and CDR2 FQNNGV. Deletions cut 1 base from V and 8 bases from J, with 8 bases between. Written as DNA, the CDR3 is TGTGCCAGCAGCTTAGTTCCCAGGGAAAAACTGTTTTTT. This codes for CASSLVPREKLFF.

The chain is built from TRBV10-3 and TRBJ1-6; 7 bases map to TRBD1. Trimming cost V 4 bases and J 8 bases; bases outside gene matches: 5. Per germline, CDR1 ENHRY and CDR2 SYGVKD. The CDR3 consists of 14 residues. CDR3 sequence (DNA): TGTGCCATCAGTGTTAGCCAGGGGGATTCACCCCTCCACTTT. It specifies CAISVSQGDSPLHF.

CDR3 sequence: CASRPGTPNTEAFF. For the CDR3, the DNA is TGTGCCAGCAGACCCGGGACTCCGAACACTGAAGCTTTCTTT. The chain uses TRBV11-1 and TRBJ1-1; D may be TRBD1 (5 bases). The CDR3 loop spans 14 amino acids. V was cut by 6 bases and J by 1 base, with 12 bases left in between. From germline, CDR1 is SGHAT and CDR2 FQDESV (reference sequence). The full variable domain, completed using reference TRBV11-1 and TRBJ1-1, is EAEVAQSPRYKITEKSQAVAFWCDPISGHATLYWYRQILGQGPELLVQFQDESVVDDSQLPKDRFSAERLKGVDSTLKIQPAELGDSAMYLCASRPGTPNTEAFFGQGTRLTVV.

The CDR3 DNA reads TGTGCCAGCTCGTCGACAGGGACGGGCTCCTACGAGCAGTACTTC. This gives the protein CASSSTGTGSYEQYF. The rearrangement joins TRBV18 to TRBJ2-7; 7 bases agree with TRBD1. This CDR3 spans 15 amino acids. Germline CDR1 reads KGHSH; CDR2 reads LQKENI. The ends lost 6 bases at V and 0 bases at J; junction bases unmatched: 8.

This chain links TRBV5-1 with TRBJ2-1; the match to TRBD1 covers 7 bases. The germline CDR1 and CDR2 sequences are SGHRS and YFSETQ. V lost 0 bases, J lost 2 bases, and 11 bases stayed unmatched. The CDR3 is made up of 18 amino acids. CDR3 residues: CASSLEPIRTGAYNEQFF. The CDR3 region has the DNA TGCGCCAGCAGCTTGGAACCGATCAGGACAGGAGCCTACAATGAGCAGTTCTTC.

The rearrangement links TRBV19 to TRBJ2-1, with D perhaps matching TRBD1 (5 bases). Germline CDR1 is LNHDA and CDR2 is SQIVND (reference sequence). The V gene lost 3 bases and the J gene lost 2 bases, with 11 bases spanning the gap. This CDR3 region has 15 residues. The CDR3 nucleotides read TGTGCCAGTAGTATTCAGGGTAACCCCTACAATGAGCAGTTCTTC. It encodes CASSIQGNPYNEQFF.

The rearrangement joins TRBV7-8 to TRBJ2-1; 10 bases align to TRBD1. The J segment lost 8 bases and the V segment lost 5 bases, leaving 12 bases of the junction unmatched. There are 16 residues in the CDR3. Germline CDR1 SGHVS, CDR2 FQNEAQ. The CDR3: CASSPGTGDIWDEQFF. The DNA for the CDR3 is TGTGCCAGCAGCCCCGGGACAGGGGATATATGGGATGAGCAGTTCTTC.

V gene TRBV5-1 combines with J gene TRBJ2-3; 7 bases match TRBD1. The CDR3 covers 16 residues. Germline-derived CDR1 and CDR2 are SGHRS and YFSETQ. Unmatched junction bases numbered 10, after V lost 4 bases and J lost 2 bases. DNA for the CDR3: TGCGCCAGCAGCAAGCCTACAGGGGTCAACACAGATACGCAGTATTTT. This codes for CASSKPTGVNTDTQYF.

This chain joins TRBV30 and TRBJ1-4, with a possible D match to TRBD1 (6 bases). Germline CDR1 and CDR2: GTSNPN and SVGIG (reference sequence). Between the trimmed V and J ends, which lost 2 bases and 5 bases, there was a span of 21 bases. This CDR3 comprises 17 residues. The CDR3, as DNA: TGTGCCTGGAGTCCACCTTTCAGGGGACCGAGGAATGAAAAACTGTTTTTT. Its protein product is CAWSPPFRGPRNEKLFF.

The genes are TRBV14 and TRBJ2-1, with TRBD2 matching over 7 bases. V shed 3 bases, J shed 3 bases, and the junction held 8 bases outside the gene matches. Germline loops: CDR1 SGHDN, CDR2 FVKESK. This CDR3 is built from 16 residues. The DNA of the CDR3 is TGTGCCAGCAGCCAGACTAGCCGTGGTATCTACAATGAGCAGTTCTTC. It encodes CASSQTSRGIYNEQFF.

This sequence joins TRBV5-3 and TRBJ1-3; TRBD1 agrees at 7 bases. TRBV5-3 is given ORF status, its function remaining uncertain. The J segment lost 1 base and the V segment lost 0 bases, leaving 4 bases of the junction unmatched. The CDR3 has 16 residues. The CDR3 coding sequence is TGTGCCAGAAGCTTGGCGGCGACAGGGTCTGGAAACACCATATATTTT. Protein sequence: CARSLAATGSGNTIYF.

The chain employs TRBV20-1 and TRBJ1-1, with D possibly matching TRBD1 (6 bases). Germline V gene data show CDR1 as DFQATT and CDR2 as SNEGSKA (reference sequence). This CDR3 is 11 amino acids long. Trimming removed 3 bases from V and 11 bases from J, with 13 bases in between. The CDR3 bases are TGCAGTGCTAGTAAACAGGGATGGGCTTTCTTT. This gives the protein CSASKQGWAFF.

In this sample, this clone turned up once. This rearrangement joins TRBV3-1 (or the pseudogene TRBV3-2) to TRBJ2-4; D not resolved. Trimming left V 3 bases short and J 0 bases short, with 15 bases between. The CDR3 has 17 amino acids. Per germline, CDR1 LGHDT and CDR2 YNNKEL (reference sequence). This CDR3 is CASSQRGSPLAKNIQYF. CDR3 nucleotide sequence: TGTGCCAGCAGCCAGAGAGGTAGTCCACTAGCCAAAAACATTCAGTACTTC.

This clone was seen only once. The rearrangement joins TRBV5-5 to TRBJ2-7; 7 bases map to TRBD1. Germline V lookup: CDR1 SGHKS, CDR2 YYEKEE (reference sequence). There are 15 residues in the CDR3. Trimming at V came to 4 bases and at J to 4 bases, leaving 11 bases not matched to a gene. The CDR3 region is CASSIAGTDLYEQYF. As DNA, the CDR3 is TGTGCCAGCAGCATTGCCGGGACAGATCTTTACGAGCAGTACTTC.

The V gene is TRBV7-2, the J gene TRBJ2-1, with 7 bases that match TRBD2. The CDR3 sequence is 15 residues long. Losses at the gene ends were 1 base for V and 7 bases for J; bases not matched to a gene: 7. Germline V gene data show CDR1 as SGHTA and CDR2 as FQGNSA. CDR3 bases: TGTGCCAGCAGCTTAGGAGCGGGGCCCGGAAATGAGCAGTTCTTC. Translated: CASSLGAGPGNEQFF.

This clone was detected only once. CDR3 nucleotide sequence: TGTGCCAGCAGCCACCTACAGGTTCAGAGTACGGCTTTCTTT. The encoded protein is CASSHLQVQSTAFF. The V and J genes are TRBV11-2 and TRBJ1-1, with a weak D call TRBD1 (5 bases). The germline gives CDR1 SGHAT, CDR2 FQNNGV. Trimming took 5 bases from V and 11 from J, leaving 21 bases between them. This CDR3 has 14 residues.